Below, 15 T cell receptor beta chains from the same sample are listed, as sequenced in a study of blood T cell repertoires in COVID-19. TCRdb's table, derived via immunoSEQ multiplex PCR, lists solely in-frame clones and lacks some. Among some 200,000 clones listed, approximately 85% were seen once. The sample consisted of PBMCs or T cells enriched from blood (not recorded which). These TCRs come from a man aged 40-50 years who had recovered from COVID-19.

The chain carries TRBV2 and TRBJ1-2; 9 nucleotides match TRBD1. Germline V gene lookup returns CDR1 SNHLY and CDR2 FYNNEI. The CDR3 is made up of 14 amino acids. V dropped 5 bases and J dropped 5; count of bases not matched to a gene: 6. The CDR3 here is CASSFTGGGYGYTF. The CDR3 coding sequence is TGTGCCAGCAGTTTTACAGGGGGCGGATATGGCTACACCTTC. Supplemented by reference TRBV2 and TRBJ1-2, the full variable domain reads EPEVTQTPSHQVTQMGQEVILRCVPISNHLYFYWYRQILGQKVEFLVSFYNNEISEKSEIFDDQFSVERPDGSNFTLKIRSTKLEDSAMYFCASSFTGGGYGYTFGSGTRLTVV.

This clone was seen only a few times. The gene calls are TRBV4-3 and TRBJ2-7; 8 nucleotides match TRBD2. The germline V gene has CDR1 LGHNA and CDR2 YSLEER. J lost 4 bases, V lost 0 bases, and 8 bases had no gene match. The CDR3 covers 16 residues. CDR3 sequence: CASSQDYSGRGYEQYV. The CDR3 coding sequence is TGCGCCAGCAGCCAAGATTACAGCGGGAGAGGGTACGAGCAGTACGTC.

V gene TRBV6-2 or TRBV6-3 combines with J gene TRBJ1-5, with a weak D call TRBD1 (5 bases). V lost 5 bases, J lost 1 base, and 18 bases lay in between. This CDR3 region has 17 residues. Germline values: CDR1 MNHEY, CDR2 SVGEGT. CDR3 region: CASSPSPKGLSNQPQHF. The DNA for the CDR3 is TGTGCCAGCAGTCCCAGCCCCAAGGGGTTGAGCAATCAGCCCCAGCATTTT.

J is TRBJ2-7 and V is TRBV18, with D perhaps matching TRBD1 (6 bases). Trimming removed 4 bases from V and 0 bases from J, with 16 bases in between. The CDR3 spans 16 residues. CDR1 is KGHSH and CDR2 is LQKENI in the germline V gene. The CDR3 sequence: CASSLYRDTSSYEQYV. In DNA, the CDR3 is TGTGCCAGCTCACTTTACCGGGACACCAGCTCCTACGAGCAGTACGTC.

The CDR3 loop reads CASSQLDREGYGYTF. The DNA of the CDR3 is TGCGCCAGCAGCCAACTGGACAGGGAAGGCTATGGCTACACCTTC. The chain employs TRBV4-3 and TRBJ1-2; 8 bases line up with TRBD1. The germline V gene has CDR1 LGHNA and CDR2 YSLEER. CDR3 length: 15 amino acids. The V segment lost 2 bases and the J segment 4 bases; nucleotides outside the gene matches: 6.

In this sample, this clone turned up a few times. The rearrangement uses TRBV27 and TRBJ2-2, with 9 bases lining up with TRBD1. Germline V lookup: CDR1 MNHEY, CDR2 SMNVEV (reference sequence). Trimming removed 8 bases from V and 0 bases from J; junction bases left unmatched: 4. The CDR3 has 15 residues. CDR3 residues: CASGGQGTNTGELFF. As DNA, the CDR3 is TGTGCCAGCGGGGGACAGGGAACGAACACCGGGGAGCTGTTTTTT.

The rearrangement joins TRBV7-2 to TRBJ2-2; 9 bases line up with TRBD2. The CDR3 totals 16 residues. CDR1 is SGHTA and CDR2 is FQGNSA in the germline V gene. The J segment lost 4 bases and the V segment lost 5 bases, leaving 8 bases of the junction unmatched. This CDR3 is CASSLSGTSITGELFF. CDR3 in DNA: TGTGCCAGCAGCCTATCCGGGACTAGCATCACCGGGGAGCTGTTTTTT.

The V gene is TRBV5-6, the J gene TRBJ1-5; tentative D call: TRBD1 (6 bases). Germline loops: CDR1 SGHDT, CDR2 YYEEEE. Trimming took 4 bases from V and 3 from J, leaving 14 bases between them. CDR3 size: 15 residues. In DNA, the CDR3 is TGTGCCAGCAGCATTACCGACAGGTTCAATCAGCCCCAGCATTTT. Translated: CASSITDRFNQPQHF.

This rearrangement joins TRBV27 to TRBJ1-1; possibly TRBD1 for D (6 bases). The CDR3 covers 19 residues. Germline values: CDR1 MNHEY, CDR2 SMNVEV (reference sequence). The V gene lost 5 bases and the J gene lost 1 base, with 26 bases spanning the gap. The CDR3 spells CASSTQLLRGEEWNTEAFF. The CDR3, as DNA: TGTGCCAGCAGTACCCAATTACTCAGGGGAGAGGAATGGAACACTGAAGCTTTCTTT.

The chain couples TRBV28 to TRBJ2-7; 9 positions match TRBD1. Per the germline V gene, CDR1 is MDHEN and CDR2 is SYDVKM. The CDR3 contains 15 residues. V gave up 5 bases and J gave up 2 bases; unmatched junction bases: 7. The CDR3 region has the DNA TGTGCCAGCAGTCGGGGACAGGGAGGGACCTACGAGCAGTACTTC. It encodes CASSRGQGGTYEQYF.

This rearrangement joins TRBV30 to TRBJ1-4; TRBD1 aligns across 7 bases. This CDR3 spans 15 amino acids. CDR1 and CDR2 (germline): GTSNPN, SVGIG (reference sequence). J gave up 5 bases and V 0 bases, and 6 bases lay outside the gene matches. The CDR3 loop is CAWSVRTGLNEKLFF. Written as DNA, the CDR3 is TGTGCCTGGAGTGTAAGGACAGGTTTAAATGAAAAACTGTTTTTT. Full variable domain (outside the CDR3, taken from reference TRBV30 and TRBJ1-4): SQTIHQWPATLVQPVGSPLSLECTVEGTSNPNLYWYRQAAGRGLQLLFYSVGIGQISSEVPQNLSASRPQDRQFILSSKKLLLSDSGFYLCAWSVRTGLNEKLFFGSGTQLSVL.

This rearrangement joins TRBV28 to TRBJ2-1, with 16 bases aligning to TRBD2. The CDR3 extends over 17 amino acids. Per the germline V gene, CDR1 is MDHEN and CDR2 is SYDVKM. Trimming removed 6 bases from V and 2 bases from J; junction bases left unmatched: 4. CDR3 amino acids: CASSSGTSGRAYNEQFF. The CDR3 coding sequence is TGTGCCAGCAGCTCGGGGACTAGCGGGAGGGCCTACAATGAGCAGTTCTTC. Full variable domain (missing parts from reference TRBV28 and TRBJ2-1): DVKVTQSSRYLVKRTGEKVFLECVQDMDHENMFWYRQDPGLGLRLIYFSYDVKMKEKGDIPEGYSVSREKKERFSLILESASTNQTSMYLCASSSGTSGRAYNEQFFGPGTRLTVL.

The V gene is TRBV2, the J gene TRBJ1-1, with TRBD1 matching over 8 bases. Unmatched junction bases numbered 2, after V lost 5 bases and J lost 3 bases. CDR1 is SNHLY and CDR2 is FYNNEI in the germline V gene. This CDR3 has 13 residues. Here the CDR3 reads CASSPDRDTEAFF. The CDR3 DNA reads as TGTGCCAGCAGTCCGGACAGGGACACTGAAGCTTTCTTT.

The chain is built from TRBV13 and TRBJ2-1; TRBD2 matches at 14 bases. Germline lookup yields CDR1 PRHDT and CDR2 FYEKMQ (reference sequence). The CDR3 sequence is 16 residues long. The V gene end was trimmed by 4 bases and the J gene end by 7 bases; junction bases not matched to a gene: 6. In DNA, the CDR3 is TGTGCCAGCAGCTCGGGACTAGCGGGAGCCGGGAATGAGCAGTTCTTC. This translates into CASSSGLAGAGNEQFF.

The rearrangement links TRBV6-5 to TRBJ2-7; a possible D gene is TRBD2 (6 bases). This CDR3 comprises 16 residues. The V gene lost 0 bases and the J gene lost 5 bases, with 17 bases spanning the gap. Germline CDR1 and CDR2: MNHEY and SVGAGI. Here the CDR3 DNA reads TGTGCCAGCAGTTACTCTAATCCGGGGGTCGGGAACGAGCAGTACTTC. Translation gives CASSYSNPGVGNEQYF.